This T cell receptor (beta chain) comes out of a study of T cells in Graves' hyperthyroidism and ophthalmopathy. This clonotype was observed at least ten times. CDR3 length: 14 residues. Trimming pared 5 bases from V and 3 bases from J, leaving 11 bases between. Germline values: CDR1 SEHNR, CDR2 FQNEAQ (reference sequence). TCR beta CDR3 regions were amplified from RNA transcripts. An initial round of RT-PCR targeting the TCR CDR3 relied on the HTBI primer set. TCRdb reprocessed the multiplex PCR reads via MiXCR and lists one record per CDR3 protein. This table has around 300,000 distinct CDR3 sequences, 12% to 15% appearing once.

The receptor comes from a woman between 40 and 50 years old with Graves' hyperthyroidism. The chain recombines TRBV7-9 with TRBJ1-5; D gene unclear. Sequenced input: blood. CDR3 coding DNA: TGTGCCAGCAGCCCCTGGACGGACAATCAGCCCCAGCATTTT. Translated, it gives CASSPWTDNQPQHF.